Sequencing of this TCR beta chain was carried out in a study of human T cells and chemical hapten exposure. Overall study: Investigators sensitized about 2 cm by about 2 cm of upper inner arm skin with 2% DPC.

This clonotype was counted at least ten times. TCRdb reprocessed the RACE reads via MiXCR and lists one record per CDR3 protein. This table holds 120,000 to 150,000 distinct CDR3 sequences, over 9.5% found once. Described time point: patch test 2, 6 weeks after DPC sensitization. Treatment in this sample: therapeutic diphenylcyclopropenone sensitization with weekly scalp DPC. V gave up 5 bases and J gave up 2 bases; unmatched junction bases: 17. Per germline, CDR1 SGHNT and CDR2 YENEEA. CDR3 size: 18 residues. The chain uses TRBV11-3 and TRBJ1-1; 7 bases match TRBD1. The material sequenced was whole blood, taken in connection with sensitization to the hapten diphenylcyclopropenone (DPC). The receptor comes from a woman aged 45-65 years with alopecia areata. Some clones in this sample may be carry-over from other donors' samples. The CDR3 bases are TGTGCCAGCAGCGCTCATAGGGGGCGGCCAGCCTCAAACACTGAAGCTTTCTTT. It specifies CASSAHRGRPASNTEAFF.